This TCR beta chain originates from a study of CD8 T cells in Susac syndrome. With 4 bases clipped from V and 6 bases from J, the junction kept 3 bases outside the gene matches. Germline-derived CDR1 and CDR2 are SEHNR and FQNEAQ (reference sequence). The CDR3 is 12 residues long. After extraction with the RNeasy kit, 0.5 to 1 ug of the RNA was reverse transcribed using random hexamers. TCRdb redid the calling of the immunoSEQ multiplex PCR reads with MiXCR, one entry per CDR3 protein. The sample holds under 350,000 distinct CDR3 sequences, roughly 94% seen once. This clonotype has only a few counts. Sequenced sample: CD4+ T cells from PBMCs. V usage is TRBV7-9 and J usage is TRBJ2-7; 7 nucleotides align to TRBD1. The receptor was isolated from a human donor with multiple sclerosis. The CDR3 DNA reads TGTGCCAGCAGCTCTACAGGGGTCGAGCAGTACTTC. Protein product: CASSSTGVEQYF.